Shown below are 26 T cell receptor beta chains from a single sample sequenced in a study of radiation and T cells in renal cell carcinoma. Method: immunoSEQ multiplex PCR; TCRdb's copy keeps in-frame clones and lacks some. The sample has around 75,000 clones; about four fifths are singletons. Time point meaning: blood 2 weeks post-SBRT. The treatment: 15 Gy SBRT to primary tumor, nephrectomy 4 weeks later. Specimen: blood, collected from a patient whose treatment included radiotherapy and nephrectomy. These receptors all come from a man between 60 and 75 years old with renal cell carcinoma.

This rearrangement joins TRBV18 to TRBJ1-1; possibly TRBD1 for D (6 bases). Trimming pared 5 bases from V and 7 bases from J, leaving 20 bases between. CDR3 length: 15 amino acids. Germline V CDR1 and CDR2: KGHSH, LQKENI. The CDR3 nucleotides are TGTGCCAGCTCATCCGGTCGAGGGGGGGAACTTGAAGCTTTCTTT. Its protein product is CASSSGRGGELEAFF.

The CDR3 region is CAFSPAGRKNTEAFF. For the CDR3, the DNA is TGTGCCTTCTCTCCCGCAGGGCGAAAAAACACTGAAGCTTTCTTT. This chain links TRBV28 with TRBJ1-1; the D gene is possibly TRBD1 (5 bases). The CDR3 is 15 residues long. The germline V gene has CDR1 MDHEN and CDR2 SYDVKM. Trimming removed 11 bases from V and 2 bases from J, with 21 bases in between.

The rearrangement links TRBV29-1 to TRBJ1-2, with 7 bases lining up with TRBD1. Losses at the gene ends were 6 bases for V and 1 base for J; bases not matched to a gene: 5. The CDR3 totals 13 residues. The germline V gene encodes CDR1 SQVTM and CDR2 ANQGSEA. CDR3 region: CSVLGQVNYGYTF. CDR3 nucleotide sequence: TGCAGCGTCCTCGGACAGGTTAACTATGGCTACACCTTC. Looking up the rest from reference TRBV29-1 and TRBJ1-2 gives the full variable domain: SAVISQKPSRDICQRGTSLTIQCQVDSQVTMMFWYRQQPGQSLTLIATANQGSEATYESGFVIDKFPISRPNLTFSTLTVSNMSPEDSSIYLCSVLGQVNYGYTFGSGTRLTVV.

The rearrangement joins TRBV15 to TRBJ2-6, with 7 bases fitting TRBD1. The CDR3 sequence is 20 residues long. The germline V gene encodes CDR1 LNHNV and CDR2 YYDKDF (reference sequence). V was pared by 7 bases and J by 0 bases, with 18 bases of the junction left unmatched. The CDR3, as DNA: TGTGCCACCACCGAGGCTATGACAGGGAACCCCGGCTCTGGGGCCAACGTCCTGACTTTC. This encodes CATTEAMTGNPGSGANVLTF. The full variable domain, completed using reference TRBV15 and TRBJ2-6, is DAMVIQNPRYQVTQFGKPVTLSCSQTLNHNVMYWYQQKSSQAPKLLFHYYDKDFNNEADTPDNFQSRRPNTSFCFLDIRSPGLGDTAMYLCATTEAMTGNPGSGANVLTFGAGSRLTVL.

V usage is TRBV27 and J usage is TRBJ2-3; D is unclear. The CDR3 contains 14 residues. The V and J ends lost 2 bases and 0 bases respectively, with 6 bases between them. CDR1 and CDR2 (germline): MNHEY, SMNVEV (reference sequence). CDR3 sequence: CASSLGVSTDTQYF. CDR3 coding DNA: TGTGCCAGCAGTTTAGGTGTCAGCACAGATACGCAGTATTTT.

This clone was counted once. The chain uses TRBV15 and TRBJ2-2, with D uncertain. The CDR3 totals 13 residues. Deletions cut 5 bases from V and 11 bases from J, with 15 bases between. Germline CDR1 is LNHNV and CDR2 is YYDKDF (reference sequence). Here the CDR3 DNA reads TGTGCCACCAGCCCCCAATCCGTCGGAGAGCTGTTTTTT. Its protein is CATSPQSVGELFF.

The V call is TRBV29-1, the J call TRBJ2-7; D unclear. Per the germline V gene, CDR1 is SQVTM and CDR2 is ANQGSEA. This CDR3 comprises 14 residues. V was cut by 6 bases and J by 0 bases, with 15 bases left in between. The CDR3 spells CSVSPARSSYEQYF. DNA for the CDR3: TGCAGCGTATCACCAGCGAGGAGCTCCTACGAGCAGTACTTC.

The chain joins TRBV27 to TRBJ2-1, with D possibly being TRBD2 (5 bases). With 1 base removed from V and 6 bases from J, the gap between germline ends came to 28 bases. This CDR3 is 20 amino acids long. Germline V CDR1 and CDR2: MNHEY, SMNVEV (reference sequence). In DNA, the CDR3 is TGTGCCAGCAGTTTATTAGGGATGTGGGGTCGGACTGGACGACGCAATGAGCAGTTCTTC. Translated: CASSLLGMWGRTGRRNEQFF.

This clone has only one observation. This rearrangement joins TRBV7-9 to TRBJ2-1; maybe TRBD2 (7 bases). This CDR3 has 14 amino acids. Germline V gene sequence: CDR1 SEHNR, CDR2 FQNEAQ (reference sequence). V lost 2 bases, J lost 10 bases, and 15 bases lay in between. CDR3 sequence: CASSLSGAGVEQFF. CDR3 coding DNA: TGTGCCAGCAGCTTATCAGGGGCGGGAGTGGAGCAGTTCTTC. The variable domain in full, completed from reference TRBV7-9 and TRBJ2-1, reads DTGVSQNPRHKITKRGQNVTFRCDPISEHNRLYWYRQTLGQGPEFLTYFQNEAQLEKSRLLSDRFSAERPKGSFSTLEIQRTEQGDSAMYLCASSLSGAGVEQFFGPGTRLTVL.

The chain couples TRBV5-4 to TRBJ2-5, with D possibly matching TRBD2 (5 bases). V lost 0 bases and J 5 bases, leaving 11 bases between the germline ends. Germline-derived CDR1 and CDR2 are SGHNT and YYREEE (reference sequence). This CDR3 is 14 amino acids long. The CDR3 is CASSLAGMWETQYF. In nucleotides, the CDR3 is TGTGCCAGCAGCTTGGCCGGGATGTGGGAGACCCAGTACTTC.

The sample holds a few counts of this clone. The rearrangement joins TRBV11-2 to TRBJ1-1; D might be TRBD1 (6 bases). Trimming removed 2 bases at V and 6 bases at J, with 13 bases between. Germline V gene lookup returns CDR1 SGHAT and CDR2 FQNNGV. The CDR3 consists of 14 residues. The CDR3 nucleotides are TGTGCCAGCAGCTTACGTCAGGGGTTATCTGAAGCTTTCTTT. Residues: CASSLRQGLSEAFF.

The V and J genes are TRBV6-6 and TRBJ2-7; the D gene is possibly TRBD2 (6 bases). V lost 5 bases to trimming and J lost 8 bases, with 22 bases between them. The V gene's germline CDR1 is MNHNY and CDR2 SVGAGI (reference sequence). The CDR3 covers 15 residues. CDR3 protein: CASSDTGTARGKQYF. CDR3 sequence (DNA): TGTGCCAGCAGTGATACCGGGACTGCAAGAGGAAAGCAGTACTTC.

This clone has more than one count but fewer than ten. At the DNA level, this CDR3 is encoded by other sequences in the same sample as well. The V and J genes are TRBV4-2 and TRBJ1-1; possible D gene TRBD1, 6 bases. Trimming shortened V by 2 bases and J by 10 bases, and 11 bases separated the two germline ends. This CDR3 has 12 residues. Germline values: CDR1 LGHNA, CDR2 YNFKEQ. CDR3 protein: CASSQNRGGAFF. The CDR3 DNA reads as TGTGCCAGCAGCCAAAACCGAGGGGGAGCTTTCTTT.

This clone has a single count. The chain joins TRBV18 to TRBJ1-1; 9 bases map to TRBD1. The V gene's germline CDR1 is KGHSH and CDR2 LQKENI. The ends lost 5 bases at V and 1 base at J; junction bases unmatched: 5. This CDR3 comprises 15 residues. CDR3 region: CASSFLDRGNTEAFF. The CDR3, as DNA: TGTGCCAGCTCATTTCTGGACAGGGGGAACACTGAAGCTTTCTTT.

As for this clone: Other DNA sequences in this specimen translate into the identical CDR3. The chain carries TRBV5-4 and TRBJ2-7; D unresolved. The germline CDR1 and CDR2 sequences are SGHNT and YYREEE (reference sequence). There are 13 residues in the CDR3. V lost 0 bases and J lost 4, with 8 bases in between. The CDR3 sequence: CASSLAGPYEQYF. The DNA of the CDR3 is TGTGCCAGCAGCTTGGCCGGGCCGTACGAGCAGTACTTC.

This chain links TRBV5-6 with TRBJ2-2, with 11 bases aligning to TRBD2. The V and J ends lost 0 bases and 1 base, in that order; junction bases with no gene match: 5. Germline V lookup: CDR1 SGHDT, CDR2 YYEEEE. The CDR3 length is 18 residues. CDR3 DNA sequence: TGTGCCAGCAGCTTGGGACTAGCGGGATTCGTGAACACCGGGGAGCTGTTTTTT. This sequence encodes CASSLGLAGFVNTGELFF.

The V call is TRBV10-2, the J call TRBJ1-1, with 11 nucleotides matching TRBD1. There are 16 residues in the CDR3. V gave up 2 bases and J gave up 7 bases; unmatched junction bases: 9. Germline loops: CDR1 WSHSY, CDR2 SAAADI. This chain's CDR3 is CASSEIGDRGRGEAFF. As DNA, the CDR3 is TGCGCCAGCAGTGAGATCGGGGACAGGGGGAGGGGTGAAGCTTTCTTT.

The V gene is TRBV10-2, the J gene TRBJ2-7; perhaps TRBD2 as D (5 bases). V shed 6 bases and J shed 0 bases, with 15 bases lying between them. CDR3 size: 15 residues. Germline CDR1 reads WSHSY; CDR2 reads SAAADI. In DNA, the CDR3 is TGCGCCAGCAGCGACCGTTGGAGGAGCTCCTACGAGCAGTACTTC. Translating gives CASSDRWRSSYEQYF.

The chain uses TRBV6-1 and TRBJ1-2; D is unresolved. The germline V and J ends were trimmed by 6 bases and 0 bases, with 11 bases remaining between them. Per germline, CDR1 MNHNS and CDR2 SASEGT. CDR3 size: 14 residues. This chain's CDR3 is CASSPDPSNYGYTF. The CDR3 DNA sequence: TGTGCCAGCAGCCCGGATCCTTCTAACTATGGCTACACCTTC.

V and J are TRBV5-1 and TRBJ2-2; 8 nucleotides line up with TRBD1. The CDR3 is 18 amino acids. The junction had 11 bases not matched to a gene; V was cut back by 4 bases and J by 0 bases. In germline, CDR1 is SGHRS, CDR2 YFSETQ. The CDR3: CASSKRTGPNTNTGELFF. The CDR3 DNA reads as TGCGCCAGCAGCAAACGGACAGGGCCAAACACGAACACCGGGGAGCTGTTTTTT.

The V gene is TRBV7-2, the J gene TRBJ1-6; 8 positions match TRBD1. Germline trimming cut 5 bases from V and 6 bases from J; bases unmatched to any gene: 3. Germline V lookup: CDR1 SGHTA, CDR2 FQGNSA. The CDR3 consists of 14 residues. CDR3 loop: CASSKDRVNSPLHF. CDR3 nucleotides: TGTGCCAGCAGCAAGGACAGGGTTAATTCACCCCTCCACTTT.

This clone appeared a single time. The chain has TRBV29-1 and TRBJ2-1, with 16 bases aligning to TRBD2. Germline lookup yields CDR1 SQVTM and CDR2 ANQGSEA. There are 17 residues in the CDR3. V shed 0 bases, J shed 9 bases, and the junction held 8 bases outside the gene matches. The chain's CDR3 is CSVEDRGTSGRATEQFF. CDR3 nucleotides: TGCAGCGTTGAAGATCGAGGGACTAGCGGGAGGGCCACTGAGCAGTTCTTC.

The CDR3 region has the DNA TGTGCCAGGCCCAGAGGGCGGCCGAACACCGGGGAGCTGTTTTTT. It is translated as CARPRGRPNTGELFF. The chain employs TRBV27 and TRBJ2-2; D perhaps matches TRBD2 (5 bases). Germline CDR1 MNHEY, CDR2 SMNVEV (reference sequence). V was pared by 9 bases and J by 0 bases, with 14 bases between. This CDR3 is built from 15 residues.

V is TRBV9 and J is TRBJ2-3, with TRBD1 identical over 10 bases. The J segment lost 5 bases and the V segment lost 3 bases, leaving 9 bases of the junction unmatched. CDR1 and CDR2 (germline): SGDLS, YYNGEE. The length of the CDR3 is 16 residues. The DNA of the CDR3 is TGTGCCAGCAGCGCCCAACCCGGGACAGGGGTAGATACGCAGTATTTT. As protein: CASSAQPGTGVDTQYF.

This clone has just a few counts. The rearrangement joins TRBV4-1 to TRBJ1-1, with D maybe TRBD1 (5 bases). The V gene lost 0 bases and the J gene lost 3 bases, with 8 bases spanning the gap. Germline V gene data show CDR1 as MGHRA and CDR2 as YSYEKL. This CDR3 contains 14 residues. The CDR3 DNA reads TGCGCCAGCAGCCAAGAAGCCAGGGACACTGAAGCTTTCTTT. This encodes CASSQEARDTEAFF.

The V call is TRBV2, the J call TRBJ2-2, with D maybe TRBD1 (6 bases). This CDR3 comprises 16 residues. Germline V gene lookup returns CDR1 SNHLY and CDR2 FYNNEI. V lost 3 bases, J lost 4 bases, and 15 bases lay in between. For the CDR3, the DNA is TGTGCCAGCAGTGATATGGGGGCGCGGATCACCGGGGAGCTGTTTTTT. As protein: CASSDMGARITGELFF.